This T cell receptor (beta chain) was profiled in a study of blood T cell repertoires in COVID-19. This CDR3 is 15 amino acids long. CDR1 is KGHSH, CDR2 LQKENI, per germline. V was clipped by 7 bases and J by 5 bases; unmatched bases: 12. This clone came up once. Data came from immunoSEQ multiplex PCR; TCRdb stores just in-frame clones and leaves some out. The data show 110,000 or so clones, with over 60% seen just once and approximately 8% held by the top ten. The source is a human donor in a cohort sampled during active COVID-19. This chain links TRBV18 with TRBJ2-5; 8 bases agree with TRBD1. The sequencing input was peripheral blood. The DNA for the CDR3 is TGTGCCAGCTTGCAGGGACAGGAACACAAGGAGACCCAGTACTTC. This sequence encodes CASLQGQEHKETQYF.